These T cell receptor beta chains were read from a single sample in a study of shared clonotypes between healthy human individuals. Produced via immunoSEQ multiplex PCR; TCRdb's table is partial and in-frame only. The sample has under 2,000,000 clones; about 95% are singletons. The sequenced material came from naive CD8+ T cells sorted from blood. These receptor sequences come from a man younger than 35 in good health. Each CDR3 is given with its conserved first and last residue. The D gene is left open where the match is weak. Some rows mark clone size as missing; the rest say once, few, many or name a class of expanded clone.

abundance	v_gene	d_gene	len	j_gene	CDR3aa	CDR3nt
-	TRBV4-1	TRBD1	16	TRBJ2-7	CASSLSTGGPIYEQYF	TGCGCCAGCAGCCTCTCGACAGGGGGCCCAATCTACGAGCAGTACTTC
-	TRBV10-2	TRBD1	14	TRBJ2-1	CAIRQGGAYNEQFF	TGCGCCATCCGACAGGGTGGTGCCTACAATGAGCAGTTCTTC
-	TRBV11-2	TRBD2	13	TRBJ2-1	CASSLGTSYEQFF	TGTGCCAGCAGCTTAGGGACTAGTTATGAGCAGTTCTTC
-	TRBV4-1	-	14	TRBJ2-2	CASSPERNIGELFF	TGCGCCAGCAGCCCTGAAAGAAATATCGGGGAGCTGTTTTTT
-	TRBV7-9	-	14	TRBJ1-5	CASSPGLGNQPQHF	TGTGCCAGCAGCCCCGGTTTAGGCAATCAGCCCCAGCATTTT
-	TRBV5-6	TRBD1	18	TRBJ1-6	CASSLGAGQGWDNSPLHF	TGTGCCAGCAGCTTGGGAGCCGGACAGGGGTGGGATAATTCACCCCTCCACTTT
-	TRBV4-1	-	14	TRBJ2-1	CASSQDLWSNEQFF	TGCGCCAGCAGCCAAGATTTGTGGAGCAATGAGCAGTTCTTC
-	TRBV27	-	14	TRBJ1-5	CASRRHGAGQPQHF	TGTGCCAGCAGACGACACGGGGCCGGTCAGCCCCAGCATTTT
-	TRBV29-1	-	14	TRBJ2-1	CSVEPRDLYNEQFF	TGCAGCGTTGAACCCCGGGACTTATACAATGAGCAGTTCTTC
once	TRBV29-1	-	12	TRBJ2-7	CSVVDLAYEQYF	TGCAGCGTTGTCGACCTCGCCTACGAGCAGTACTTC
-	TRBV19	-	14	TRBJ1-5	CASSPAGLGQPQHF	TGTGCCAGTAGTCCAGCGGGGCTGGGGCAGCCCCAGCATTTT
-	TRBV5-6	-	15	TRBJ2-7	CASSLNGENSYEQYF	TGTGCCAGCAGCTTGAACGGGGAGAACTCCTACGAGCAGTACTTC
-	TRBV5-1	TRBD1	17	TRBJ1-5	CASSSVRGLGSNQPQHF	TGCGCCAGCAGCTCCGTCAGGGGGCTCGGATCCAATCAGCCCCAGCATTTT
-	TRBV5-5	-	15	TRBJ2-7	CASSLGAGRSYEQYF	TGTGCCAGCAGCTTGGGTGCTGGGCGTTCCTACGAGCAGTACTTC
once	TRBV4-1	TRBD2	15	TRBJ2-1	CASSQREGPADEQFF	TGCGCCAGCAGCCAGCGGGAGGGACCTGCGGATGAGCAGTTCTTC
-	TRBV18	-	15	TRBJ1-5	CASSPDSYSNQPQHF	TGTGCCAGCTCACCGGACAGCTATAGCAATCAGCCCCAGCATTTT
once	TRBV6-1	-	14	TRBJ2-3	CASSEARGVDTQYF	TGTGCCAGCAGTGAGGCGCGGGGAGTGGACACGCAGTATTTT
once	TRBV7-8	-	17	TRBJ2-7	CASSLGQMGLQVYEQYF	TGTGCCAGCAGCTTGGGTCAGATGGGATTGCAAGTTTACGAGCAGTACTTC
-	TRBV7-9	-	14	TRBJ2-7	CASSLVNTDYEQYF	TGTGCCAGCAGCTTAGTAAACACCGACTACGAGCAGTACTTC
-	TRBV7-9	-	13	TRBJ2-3	CASSLSLSDTQYF	TGTGCCAGCAGCCTCAGTTTATCGGATACGCAGTATTTT
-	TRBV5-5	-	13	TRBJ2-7	CASSPRPAPEQYF	TGTGCCAGCAGCCCTAGACCGGCCCCCGAGCAGTACTTC
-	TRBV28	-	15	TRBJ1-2	CASSPGGTANYGYTF	TGTGCCAGCAGTCCGGGGGGCACCGCTAACTATGGCTACACCTTC
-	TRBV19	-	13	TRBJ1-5	CASSLAQVQPQHF	TGTGCCAGTAGTTTGGCCCAGGTACAGCCCCAGCATTTT
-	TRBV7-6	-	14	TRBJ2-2	CASSLTTNTGELFF	TGTGCCAGCAGCTTGACAACGAACACCGGGGAGCTGTTTTTT
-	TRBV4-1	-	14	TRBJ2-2	CASSHYGTPGELFF	TGCGCCAGCAGCCATTACGGGACACCCGGCGAGCTGTTTTTT
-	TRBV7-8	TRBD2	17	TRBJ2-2	CASSLTTSGSSYGELFF	TGTGCCAGCAGCCTAACGACTAGCGGGAGTTCGTACGGGGAGCTGTTTTTT
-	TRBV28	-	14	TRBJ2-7	CASSVSGQGYEQYF	TGTGCCAGCAGCGTCTCGGGGCAGGGATACGAGCAGTACTTC
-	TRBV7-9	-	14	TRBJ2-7	CASGPTALTREQYF	TGTGCCAGCGGCCCAACTGCCCTCACCCGCGAGCAGTACTTC
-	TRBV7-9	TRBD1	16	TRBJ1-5	CASSSGTGGEGQPQHF	TGTGCCAGCAGCTCTGGGACAGGGGGCGAGGGTCAGCCCCAGCATTTT